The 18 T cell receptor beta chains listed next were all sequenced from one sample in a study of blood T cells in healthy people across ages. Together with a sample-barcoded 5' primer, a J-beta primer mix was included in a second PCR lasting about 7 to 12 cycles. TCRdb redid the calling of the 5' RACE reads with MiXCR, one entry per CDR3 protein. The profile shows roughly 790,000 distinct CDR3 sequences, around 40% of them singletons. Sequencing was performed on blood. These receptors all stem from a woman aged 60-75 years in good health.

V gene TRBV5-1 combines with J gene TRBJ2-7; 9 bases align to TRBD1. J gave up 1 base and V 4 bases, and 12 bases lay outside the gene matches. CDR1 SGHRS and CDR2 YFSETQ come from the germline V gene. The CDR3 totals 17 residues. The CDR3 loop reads CASSEKNTGGRSYEQYF. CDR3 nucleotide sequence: TGCGCCAGCAGCGAAAAAAATACAGGGGGCCGGTCCTACGAGCAGTACTTC.

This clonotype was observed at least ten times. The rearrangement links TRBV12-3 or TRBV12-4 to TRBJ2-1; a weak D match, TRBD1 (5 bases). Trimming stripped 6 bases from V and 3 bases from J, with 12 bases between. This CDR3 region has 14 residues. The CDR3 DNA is TGTGCCAGCAGGTCCGGACAATTCTACAATGAGCAGTTCTTC. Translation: CASRSGQFYNEQFF.

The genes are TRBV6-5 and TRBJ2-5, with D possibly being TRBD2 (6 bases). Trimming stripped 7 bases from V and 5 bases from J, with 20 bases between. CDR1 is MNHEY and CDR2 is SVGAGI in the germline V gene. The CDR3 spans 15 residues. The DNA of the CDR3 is TGTGCCAGCAAAGTAGGGCTAGCGAATCCGGAGACCCAGTACTTC. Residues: CASKVGLANPETQYF.

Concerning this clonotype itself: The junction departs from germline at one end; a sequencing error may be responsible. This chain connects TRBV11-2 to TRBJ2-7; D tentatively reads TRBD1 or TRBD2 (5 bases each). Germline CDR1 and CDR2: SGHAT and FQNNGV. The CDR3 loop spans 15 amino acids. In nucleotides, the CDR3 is TGTGCCAGCAGGGAGATCGGGGCTCCACGGGGCCGGATTCACTTC. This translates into CASREIGAPRGRIHF. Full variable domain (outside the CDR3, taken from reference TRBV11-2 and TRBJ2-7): EAGVAQSPRYKIIEKRQSVAFWCNPISGHATLYWYQQILGQGPKLLIQFQNNGVVDDSQLPKDRFSAERLKGVDSTLKIQPAKLEDSAVYLCASREIGAPRGRIHFGPGTRLTVT.

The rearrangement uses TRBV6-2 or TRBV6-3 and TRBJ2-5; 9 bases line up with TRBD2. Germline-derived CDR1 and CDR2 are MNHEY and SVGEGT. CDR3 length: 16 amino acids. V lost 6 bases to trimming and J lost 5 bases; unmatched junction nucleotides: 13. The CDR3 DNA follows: TGTGCCAGCAGCACCCTCTTAGCGGGAGTTCGGGAGACCCAGTACTTC. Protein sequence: CASSTLLAGVRETQYF.

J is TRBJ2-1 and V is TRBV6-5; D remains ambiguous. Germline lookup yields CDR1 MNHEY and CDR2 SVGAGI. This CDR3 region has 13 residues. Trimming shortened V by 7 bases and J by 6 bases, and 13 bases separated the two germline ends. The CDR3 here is CASNRRGINEQFF. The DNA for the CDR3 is TGTGCCAGCAATCGACGAGGCATCAATGAGCAGTTCTTC.

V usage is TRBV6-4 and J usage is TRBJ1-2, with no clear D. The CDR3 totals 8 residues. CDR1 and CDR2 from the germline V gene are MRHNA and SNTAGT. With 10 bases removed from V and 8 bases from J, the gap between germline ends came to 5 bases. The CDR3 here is CAIPGYTF. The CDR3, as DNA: TGTGCCATCCCAGGCTACACCTTC.

The chain's CDR3 is CASSRRDPEKLFF. DNA for the CDR3: TGTGCCAGCAGCCGCCGGGACCCTGAAAAACTGTTTTTT. This chain joins TRBV7-9 and TRBJ1-4, with D possibly being TRBD1 (5 bases). The CDR3 loop spans 13 amino acids. The germline V gene has CDR1 SEHNR and CDR2 FQNEAQ (reference sequence). The V end lost 5 bases, the J end lost 7 bases, and 11 bases lay between the germline ends.

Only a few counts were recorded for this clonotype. The CDR3 loop reads CASRPKGRASTDTQYF. In DNA form, the CDR3 reads TGTGCCAGCAGACCTAAGGGTCGTGCTAGCACAGATACGCAGTATTTT. The chain recombines TRBV6-5 with TRBJ2-3; D is unclear. The CDR3 has 16 amino acids. Per the germline V gene, CDR1 is MNHEY and CDR2 is SVGAGI. The V and J ends lost 6 bases and 0 bases respectively, with 16 bases between them.

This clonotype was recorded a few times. The CDR3 region is CASSYSGPNYGYTF. CDR3 DNA sequence: TGTGCCAGCAGTTACTCGGGACCTAACTATGGCTACACCTTC. The V call is TRBV6-5, the J call TRBJ1-2; tentatively, D is TRBD1 (5 bases). Germline CDR1 MNHEY, CDR2 SVGAGI. The V gene lost 0 bases and the J gene lost 0 bases, with 5 bases spanning the gap. This CDR3 contains 14 residues.

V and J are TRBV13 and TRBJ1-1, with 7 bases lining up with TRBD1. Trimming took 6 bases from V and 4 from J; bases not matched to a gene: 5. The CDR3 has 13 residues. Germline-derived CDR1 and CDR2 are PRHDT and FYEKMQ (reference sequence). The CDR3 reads CASRQGGGTEAFF. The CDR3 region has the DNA TGTGCCAGCAGGCAGGGGGGAGGCACTGAAGCTTTCTTT.

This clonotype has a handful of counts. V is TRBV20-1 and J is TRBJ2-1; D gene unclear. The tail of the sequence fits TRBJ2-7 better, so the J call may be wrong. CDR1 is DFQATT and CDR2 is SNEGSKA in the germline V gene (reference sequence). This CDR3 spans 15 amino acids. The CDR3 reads CSARAPLSSYNEQYF. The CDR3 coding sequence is TGCAGTGCTAGAGCCCCGTTGAGCTCCTACAATGAGCAGTACTTC.

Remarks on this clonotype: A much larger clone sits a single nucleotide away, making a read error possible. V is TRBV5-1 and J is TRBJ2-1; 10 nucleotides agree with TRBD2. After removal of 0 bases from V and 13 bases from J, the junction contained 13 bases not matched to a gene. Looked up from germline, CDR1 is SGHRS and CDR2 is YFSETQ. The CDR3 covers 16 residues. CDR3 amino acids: CASSLAPAGGQETQFF. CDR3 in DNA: TGCGCCAGCAGCTTGGCGCCAGCGGGGGGGCAAGAGACCCAGTTCTTC.

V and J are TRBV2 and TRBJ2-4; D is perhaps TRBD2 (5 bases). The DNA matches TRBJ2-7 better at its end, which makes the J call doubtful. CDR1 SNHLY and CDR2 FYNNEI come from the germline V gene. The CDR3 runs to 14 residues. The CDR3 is CASSGLSLAYEQYF. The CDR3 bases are TGTGCCAGCAGTGGTTTGAGTCTAGCTTACGAGCAGTACTTC.

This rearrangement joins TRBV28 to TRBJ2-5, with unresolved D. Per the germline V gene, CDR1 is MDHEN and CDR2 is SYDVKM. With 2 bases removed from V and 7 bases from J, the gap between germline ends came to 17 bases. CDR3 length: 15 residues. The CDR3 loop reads CASSLGGPPSGTQYF. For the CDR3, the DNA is TGTGCCAGCAGTTTAGGCGGCCCTCCGTCAGGGACCCAGTACTTC.

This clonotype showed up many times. CDR3 sequence: CASRRLAGDNEQFF. In DNA form, the CDR3 reads TGTGCCAGCAGAAGACTAGCGGGAGACAATGAGCAGTTCTTC. The chain links TRBV6-5 to TRBJ2-1; 12 nucleotides match TRBD2. The length of the CDR3 is 14 residues. J lost 5 bases, V lost 6 bases, and 2 bases had no gene match. The V gene's germline CDR1 is MNHEY and CDR2 SVGAGI.

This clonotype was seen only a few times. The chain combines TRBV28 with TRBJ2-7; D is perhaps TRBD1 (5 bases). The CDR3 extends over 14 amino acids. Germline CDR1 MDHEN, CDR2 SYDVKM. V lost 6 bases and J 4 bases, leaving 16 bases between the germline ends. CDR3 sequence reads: CASSQTAGYYEQYF. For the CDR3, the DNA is TGTGCCAGCAGCCAGACCGCAGGGTATTACGAGCAGTACTTC.

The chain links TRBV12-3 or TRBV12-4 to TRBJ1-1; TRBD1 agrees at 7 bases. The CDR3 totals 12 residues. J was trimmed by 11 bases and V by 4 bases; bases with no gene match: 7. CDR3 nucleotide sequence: TGTGCCAGCAGTTACAGAGGGGGCGTCGCTTTCTTT. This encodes CASSYRGGVAFF.